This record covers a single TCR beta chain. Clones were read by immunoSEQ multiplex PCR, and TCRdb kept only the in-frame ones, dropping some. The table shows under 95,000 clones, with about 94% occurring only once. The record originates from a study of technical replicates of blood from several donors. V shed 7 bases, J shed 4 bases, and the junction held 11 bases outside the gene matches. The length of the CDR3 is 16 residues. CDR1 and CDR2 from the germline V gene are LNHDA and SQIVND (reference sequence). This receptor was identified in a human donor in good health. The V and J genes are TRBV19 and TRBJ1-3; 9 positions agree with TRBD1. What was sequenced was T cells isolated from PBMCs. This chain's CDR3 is CASKDRGTRGGNTIYF. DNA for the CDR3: TGTGCCAGTAAGGACAGGGGAACAAGGGGCGGAAACACCATATATTTT.